A single sample gave rise to the 25 T cell receptor beta chains below, sequenced in a study of cytomegalovirus exposure and HLA in healthy donors. Vbeta (60) and Jbeta (13) primers were used in the PCR. Using immunoSEQ multiplex PCR, the repertoire was profiled, and TCRdb retains in-frame clones only, with some absent. The repertoire holds fewer than 250,000 clones, with 65% to 75% as singletons. The specimen sequenced was PBMCs. These TCRs come from a man between 25 and 39 years old in good health and CMV-seropositive.

The chain combines TRBV18 with TRBJ2-3, with D unresolved. V was trimmed by 4 bases and J by 0 bases, leaving 8 bases between them. Looked up from germline, CDR1 is KGHSH and CDR2 is LQKENI. The CDR3 runs 14 residues. DNA for the CDR3: TGTGCCAGCTCACTCACAGCTAGCACAGATACGCAGTATTTT. This encodes CASSLTASTDTQYF.

The chain links TRBV7-9 to TRBJ2-5, with 10 bases aligning to TRBD2. V lost 1 base, J lost 2 bases, and 7 bases stayed unmatched. Germline V gene sequence: CDR1 SEHNR, CDR2 FQNEAQ (reference sequence). The CDR3 consists of 17 residues. The chain's CDR3 is CASSLGAGGPEQETQYF. The CDR3 DNA reads TGTGCCAGCAGCTTAGGAGCGGGAGGGCCGGAGCAAGAGACCCAGTACTTC.

The chain couples TRBV7-9 to TRBJ1-1, with a weak D call TRBD1 (6 bases). V lost 5 bases and J lost 6, with 19 bases in between. This CDR3 comprises 15 residues. The germline CDR1 and CDR2 sequences are SEHNR and FQNEAQ (reference sequence). The chain's CDR3 is CASSPAEGGLAEAFF. The CDR3 coding sequence is TGTGCCAGCAGCCCTGCTGAGGGGGGGCTTGCTGAAGCTTTCTTT.

V is TRBV6-5 and J is TRBJ1-1; 8 bases agree with TRBD1. The V gene's germline CDR1 is MNHEY and CDR2 SVGAGI. The CDR3 runs 14 residues. After removal of 5 bases from V and 0 bases from J, the junction contained 2 bases not matched to a gene. The CDR3 reads CASSPGQVNTEAFF. The CDR3, as DNA: TGTGCCAGCAGTCCGGGACAGGTGAACACTGAAGCTTTCTTT.

The sample holds one count of this clone. The chain is built from TRBV7-2 and TRBJ2-3, with 7 bases identical to TRBD2. Trimming took 5 bases from V and 3 from J; bases not matched to a gene: 11. Germline V gene lookup returns CDR1 SGHTA and CDR2 FQGNSA. CDR3 size: 16 residues. In DNA, the CDR3 is TGTGCCAGCAGCGAGGTGGGGAGGGGTATGACAGATACGCAGTATTTT. It yields the protein CASSEVGRGMTDTQYF.

This chain links TRBV15 with TRBJ2-1; the D is unclear. The ends were cut back, 2 bases at V and 7 bases at J, with 6 bases in the middle. This CDR3 contains 12 residues. Per the germline V gene, CDR1 is LNHNV and CDR2 is YYDKDF (reference sequence). The CDR3 DNA reads TGTGCCACCAGCAGATTAGAAAATGAGCAGTTCTTC. Translated, it gives CATSRLENEQFF.

This clone was counted once. V usage is TRBV5-4 and J usage is TRBJ2-5; tentatively, D is TRBD2 (6 bases). The DNA end lines up better with TRBJ2-7; the J call may be wrong. Germline V gene lookup returns CDR1 SGHNT and CDR2 YYREEE (reference sequence). This CDR3 has 14 amino acids. The CDR3 DNA reads as TGTGCCAGCAGCCCCGGAGGACTAACCTACGAGCAGTACTTC. The encoded protein is CASSPGGLTYEQYF.

V and J are TRBV18 and TRBJ2-2; 10 nucleotides agree with TRBD1. The trim removed 8 bases at V and 2 bases at J, leaving 5 bases unmatched. This CDR3 comprises 15 residues. From germline, CDR1 is KGHSH and CDR2 LQKENI. The CDR3 protein is CASRRDRGNTGELFF. CDR3 nucleotides: TGTGCCAGCCGACGGGACAGGGGAAACACCGGGGAGCTGTTTTTT.

This chain joins TRBV5-5 and TRBJ2-5; D is unclear. V was shortened by 4 bases and J by 9 bases, with 16 bases between the two germline ends. The CDR3 is 13 amino acids. The V gene's germline CDR1 is SGHKS and CDR2 YYEKEE (reference sequence). The CDR3 nucleotides read TGTGCCAGCAGCCCTCCCTTGCTTGAGTCCCAGTACTTC. Amino acid sequence: CASSPPLLESQYF.

This chain links TRBV19 with TRBJ2-3; 13 positions match TRBD2. This CDR3 has 20 amino acids. V lost 5 bases to trimming and J lost 7 bases; unmatched junction nucleotides: 21. From germline, CDR1 is LNHDA and CDR2 SQIVND (reference sequence). The CDR3 is CASSRASRLGTSGDLNTQYF. CDR3 in DNA: TGTGCCAGTAGTCGAGCCTCCCGACTGGGGACTAGCGGGGATTTAAATACGCAGTATTTT.

The V gene is TRBV10-3, the J gene TRBJ2-2; TRBD2 matches at 11 bases. CDR3 length: 15 residues. Germline trimming cut 6 bases from V and 1 base from J; bases unmatched to any gene: 1. Germline V CDR1 and CDR2: ENHRY, SYGVKD. As DNA, the CDR3 is TGTGCCATCAGCCTAGCGGGGGGGAACACCGGGGAGCTGTTTTTT. Translated, it gives CAISLAGGNTGELFF.

The V and J genes are TRBV5-1 and TRBJ2-5, with 7 bases that match TRBD1. Germline CDR1 is SGHRS and CDR2 is YFSETQ. V lost 0 bases and J lost 2; bases outside the gene matches: 10. CDR3 length: 17 amino acids. The CDR3 DNA reads as TGCGCCAGCAGCTTGGCCCCGACAGGGCTTCGTCAAGAGACCCAGTACTTC. Protein: CASSLAPTGLRQETQYF.

The chain carries TRBV15 and TRBJ2-7; D uncertain. The CDR3 has 14 amino acids. Per the germline V gene, CDR1 is LNHNV and CDR2 is YYDKDF (reference sequence). The V and J ends lost 0 bases and 4 bases respectively, with 10 bases between them. Written as DNA, the CDR3 is TGTGCCACCAGCAGAGATCGCGGCTATTACGAGCAGTACTTC. Its translation: CATSRDRGYYEQYF.

This chain uses TRBV7-8 with TRBJ2-5; 12 positions agree with TRBD2. CDR1 and CDR2 (germline): SGHVS, FQNEAQ. V shed 4 bases, J shed 4 bases, and the junction held 4 bases outside the gene matches. The CDR3 covers 15 residues. The CDR3: CASSWTSGEGETQYF. As DNA, the CDR3 is TGTGCCAGCAGCTGGACTAGCGGGGAGGGAGAGACCCAGTACTTC.

The genes are TRBV11-1 and TRBJ2-1; TRBD1 matches at 9 bases. The CDR3 covers 18 residues. Trimming at V came to 3 bases and at J to 0 bases, leaving 9 bases not matched to a gene. CDR1 SGHAT and CDR2 FQDESV come from the germline V gene (reference sequence). For the CDR3, the DNA is TGTGCCAGCAGCTTTTCCTTCGGACAGGGGAGCTCCTACAATGAGCAGTTCTTC. Translation gives CASSFSFGQGSSYNEQFF.

This clone was observed a single time. In DNA form, the CDR3 reads TGTGCCAGCAGCTTAACACGGTCACCCGAGCAGTACTTC. Translation gives CASSLTRSPEQYF. V usage is TRBV7-3 and J usage is TRBJ2-7; D not certain. This CDR3 has 13 residues. Per the germline V gene, CDR1 is SGHTA and CDR2 is FQGTGA. V was cut by 0 bases and J by 6 bases, with 9 bases left in between.

V usage is TRBV28 and J usage is TRBJ1-6; D remains ambiguous. The CDR3 length is 13 residues. Germline V CDR1 and CDR2: MDHEN, SYDVKM. Trimming left V 3 bases short and J 10 bases short, with 10 bases between. The CDR3 DNA follows: TGTGCCAGCAGTTTGCTCGGCGGGTCACCCCTCCACTTT. Its protein product is CASSLLGGSPLHF. The variable domain in full, completed from reference TRBV28 and TRBJ1-6, reads DVKVTQSSRYLVKRTGEKVFLECVQDMDHENMFWYRQDPGLGLRLIYFSYDVKMKEKGDIPEGYSVSREKKERFSLILESASTNQTSMYLCASSLLGGSPLHFGNGTRLTVT.

The chain combines TRBV5-4 with TRBJ1-2, with 10 nucleotides matching TRBD1. The germline V gene encodes CDR1 SGHNT and CDR2 YYREEE (reference sequence). Unmatched junction bases numbered 10, after V lost 4 bases and J lost 7 bases. The CDR3 loop spans 15 amino acids. The CDR3 DNA sequence: TGTGCCAGCAGCCTATCGACAGGGGGCTCGGCTGGCTACACCTTC. It codes for CASSLSTGGSAGYTF.

This clone has a handful of counts. The chain combines TRBV4-3 with TRBJ2-1, with D tentatively TRBD2 (6 bases). The germline V gene encodes CDR1 LGHNA and CDR2 YSLEER. The CDR3 is 18 residues long. V was clipped by 2 bases and J by 0 bases, with 17 bases between them. The CDR3: CASSQSAGTPRSYNEQFF. The CDR3 DNA reads as TGCGCCAGCAGCCAATCCGCCGGGACTCCCCGCTCCTACAATGAGCAGTTCTTC.

This clone was seen only a few times. J is TRBJ2-3 and V is TRBV7-9; perhaps TRBD2 as D (5 bases). V lost 5 bases to trimming and J lost 1 base, with 13 bases between them. Germline CDR1 is SEHNR and CDR2 is FQNEAQ (reference sequence). There are 15 residues in the CDR3. The DNA for the CDR3 is TGTGCCAGCAGCCCGGGAAGGGCGGGCACAGATACGCAGTATTTT. Residues: CASSPGRAGTDTQYF.

This chain uses TRBV5-5 with TRBJ2-7, with D possibly being TRBD1 (5 bases). This CDR3 region has 13 residues. Germline CDR1 is SGHKS and CDR2 is YYEKEE (reference sequence). The V and J ends lost 3 bases and 9 bases respectively, with 16 bases between them. As DNA, the CDR3 is TGTGCCAGCAGCTCGGACATCCGCCTAGGGCAGTACTTC. Its protein product is CASSSDIRLGQYF.

As for this clone: One junction end does not reproduce the germline sequence, and a read error may be involved. The genes are TRBV7-9 and TRBJ2-7, with 8 bases identical to TRBD2. This CDR3 is 15 amino acids long. From germline, CDR1 is SEHNR and CDR2 FQNEAQ (reference sequence). CDR3 nucleotide sequence: TGTTCCAGCACCACAGCGGGAGACGGCTCCTACGAGCAGTACTTC. Translating gives CSSTTAGDGSYEQYF.

The V gene is TRBV7-9, the J gene TRBJ2-7; 9 positions agree with TRBD1. The germline CDR1 and CDR2 sequences are SEHNR and FQNEAQ (reference sequence). With 4 bases clipped from V and 2 bases from J, the junction kept 3 bases outside the gene matches. This CDR3 region has 14 residues. The CDR3 spells CASSWTGAAYEQYF. DNA of the CDR3: TGTGCCAGCAGCTGGACAGGGGCGGCCTACGAGCAGTACTTC.

CDR3 sequence reads: CASSLGAGGADTQYF. As DNA, the CDR3 is TGTGCCAGCAGCTTAGGGGCAGGGGGCGCAGATACGCAGTATTTT. The rearrangement joins TRBV7-2 to TRBJ2-3; 8 bases agree with TRBD1. The CDR3 has 15 residues. Germline lookup yields CDR1 SGHTA and CDR2 FQGNSA. The trim removed 1 base at V and 4 bases at J, leaving 4 bases unmatched.

This clone was seen more than once but under ten times. One end of the junction varies from germline; a read error may be responsible. V and J are TRBV28 and TRBJ1-1; tentative D call: TRBD1 (5 bases). Germline V gene data show CDR1 as MDHEN and CDR2 as SYDVKM. This CDR3 is 13 amino acids long. CDR3: CASRMAGNAEAFF. DNA for the CDR3: TGTGCCAGCAGGATGGCAGGGAACGCTGAAGCTTTCTTT.